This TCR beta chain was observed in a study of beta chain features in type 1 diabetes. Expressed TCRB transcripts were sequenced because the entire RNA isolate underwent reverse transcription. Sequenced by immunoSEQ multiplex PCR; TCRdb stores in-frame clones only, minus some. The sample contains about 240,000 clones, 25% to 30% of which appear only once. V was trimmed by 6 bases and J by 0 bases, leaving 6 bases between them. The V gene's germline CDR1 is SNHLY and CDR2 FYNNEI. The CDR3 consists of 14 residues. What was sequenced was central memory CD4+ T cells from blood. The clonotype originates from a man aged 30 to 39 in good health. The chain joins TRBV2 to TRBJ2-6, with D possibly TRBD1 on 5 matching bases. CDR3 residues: CASRTGSGANVLTF. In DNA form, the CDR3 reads TGTGCCAGCAGAACAGGCTCTGGGGCCAACGTCCTGACTTTC.